The rows below give T cell receptor beta chains drawn from one sample of a study of shared clonotypes between healthy human individuals. Repertoires were generated with immunoSEQ multiplex PCR, while TCRdb's copy carries only in-frame clones and drops some. Among roughly 2 million clones listed, approximately 94% were seen once. Material for sequencing was naive CD4+ T cells sorted from blood. The origin of the receptors is a man in his late teens or twenties in good health. Both conserved end residues are part of each CDR3. Each record gives: D gene, V gene, clone size, J gene, CDR3 protein, CDR3 DNA. A D gene is named only where the DNA matches it firmly. Size is stated for part of the rows, as once, few or many counts, or as a class when the clone is expanded.

-	TRBV25-1	-	TRBJ1-2	CASSEGGWYGYTF	TGTGCCAGCAGTGAAGGGGGCTGGTATGGCTACACCTTC
-	TRBV19	-	TRBJ1-2	CASSPQGVRYGYTF	TGTGCCAGTAGTCCCCAGGGAGTGAGATATGGCTACACCTTC
-	TRBV15	once	TRBJ2-7	CATSRDIDSSYEQYF	TGTGCCACCAGCAGAGACATCGACAGCTCCTACGAGCAGTACTTC
TRBD2	TRBV5-1	-	TRBJ2-3	CASSLAGGQTDTQYF	TGCGCCAGCAGTCTAGCGGGGGGTCAAACAGATACGCAGTATTTT
TRBD1	TRBV25-1	-	TRBJ1-2	CASSSRGEDGYTF	TGTGCCAGCAGTAGCAGGGGGGAGGATGGCTACACCTTC
-	TRBV9	-	TRBJ2-1	CASIATGPFERNEQFF	TGTGCCAGCATCGCGACAGGCCCCTTCGAGCGTAATGAGCAGTTCTTC
-	TRBV2	-	TRBJ2-6	CASSARITDKSRANVLTF	TGTGCCAGCAGTGCGCGGATTACCGATAAAAGTCGGGCCAACGTCCTGACTTTC
-	TRBV23-1	-	TRBJ2-4	CASREDTKNIQYF	TGCGCCAGCAGGGAGGACACCAAAAACATTCAGTACTTC
-	TRBV7-9	-	TRBJ2-2	CASSLVSDTGELFF	TGTGCCAGCAGCTTAGTTAGCGACACCGGGGAGCTGTTTTTT
-	TRBV28	-	TRBJ1-5	CASTRSSNQPQHF	TGTGCCAGCACAAGGTCTAGCAATCAGCCCCAGCATTTT
TRBD1	TRBV7-6	-	TRBJ1-4	CASSLAGTVATNEKLFF	TGTGCCAGCAGCTTAGCGGGGACAGTAGCAACTAATGAAAAACTGTTTTTT
-	TRBV7-2	-	TRBJ2-1	CASSLGRQTGEQFF	TGTGCCAGCAGCTTAGGGCGGCAGACGGGTGAGCAGTTCTTC
-	TRBV6-6	-	TRBJ2-7	CASSYPDQNYEQYF	TGTGCCAGCAGTTACCCCGACCAGAACTACGAGCAGTACTTC
-	TRBV18	-	TRBJ2-7	CASSLGLDEQYF	TGTGCCAGCAGCCTGGGTCTGGACGAGCAGTACTTC
-	TRBV4-3	-	TRBJ2-1	CASSQDRTYEQFF	TGCGCCAGCAGCCAAGATCGTACCTATGAGCAGTTCTTC
-	TRBV30	-	TRBJ1-1	CAWKPQGIEAFF	TGTGCCTGGAAACCACAGGGAATTGAAGCTTTCTTT
-	TRBV5-6	-	TRBJ2-7	CASSLGQGREQYF	TGTGCCAGCAGCTTGGGGCAGGGGCGCGAGCAGTACTTC
-	TRBV5-1	-	TRBJ2-2	CASSFAGGSPWGELFF	TGCGCCAGCAGCTTCGCGGGCGGGTCCCCATGGGGGGAGCTGTTTTTT
-	TRBV19	-	TRBJ1-5	CASSVLGGAANQPQHF	TGTGCCAGTAGTGTCTTAGGGGGGGCGGCCAATCAGCCCCAGCATTTT
-	TRBV5-4	-	TRBJ2-7	CASSSQTNSYEQYF	TGTGCCAGCAGCTCGCAGACAAACTCCTACGAGCAGTACTTC
-	TRBV7-9	-	TRBJ1-4	CASSSTRVSEKLFF	TGTGCCAGCAGCTCGACGCGAGTTTCTGAAAAACTGTTTTTT
TRBD1	TRBV28	-	TRBJ1-2	CASSLSRGQGYTF	TGTGCCAGCAGTTTATCCAGGGGGCAGGGCTACACCTTC
-	TRBV10-3	once	TRBJ1-1	CAITPSRGNAEAFF	TGTGCCATCACACCTTCTCGGGGGAACGCTGAAGCTTTCTTT